This entry describes one T cell receptor beta chain. What it binds is unknown. These data are taken from a study of OX40 agonist ivuxolimab in advanced cancers. The data were produced by immunoSEQ multiplex PCR, yet TCRdb's version contains in-frame clones alone and is incomplete. The data show tens of thousands of clones, around 83% seen once. CDR1 and CDR2 (germline): MNHNY, SVGAGI (reference sequence). The CDR3 runs 13 residues. Trimming took off 5 bases at V and 3 bases at J, with 9 bases between the two ends. Study conclusions and caveats: At 0.1 to 3.0 mg/kg and by week 6, CD4+ and CD8+ T cells in the blood had expanded clonally.

The gene calls are TRBV6-6 and TRBJ2-3; D may be TRBD1 (5 bases). Material: CD4+ or CD8+ T cells sorted from blood, obtained in a trial of the OX40 agonist ivuxolimab. The receptor's source is an adult with an advanced solid tumor such as melanoma, head and neck, liver or kidney cancer. The DNA of the CDR3 is TGTGCCAGCAGTAGCGACAGAACAGATACGCAGTATTTT. Translated: CASSSDRTDTQYF.